The sample holds one count of the clone carrying this TCR beta chain. Its antigen is unidentified. Profiled with immunoSEQ multiplex PCR; TCRdb holds only in-frame clones, not every one. In the table there are about 26,000 clones, around 85% of which are singletons. The source of the sample is a study of lymphopenia after photon versus proton radiotherapy. Study results and caveats: Photon-treated patients lost naive T cells and TCR diversity; proton-treated stayed stable. Better survival with proton therapy was suggested as possible, not demonstrated.

V lost 4 bases, J lost 5 bases, and 11 bases lay in between. Per germline, CDR1 SQVTM and CDR2 ANQGSEA. The CDR3 spans 12 residues. The origin of this receptor is a man aged 25 to 40 with gastric cancer. Material: peripheral blood, obtained from a patient treated with photon-based radiotherapy. The V call is TRBV29-1, the J call TRBJ1-1; D gene ambiguous. The CDR3 region has the DNA TGCAGCGTTGGCCAAATGGGGACTGAAGCTTTCTTT. Translated: CSVGQMGTEAFF.